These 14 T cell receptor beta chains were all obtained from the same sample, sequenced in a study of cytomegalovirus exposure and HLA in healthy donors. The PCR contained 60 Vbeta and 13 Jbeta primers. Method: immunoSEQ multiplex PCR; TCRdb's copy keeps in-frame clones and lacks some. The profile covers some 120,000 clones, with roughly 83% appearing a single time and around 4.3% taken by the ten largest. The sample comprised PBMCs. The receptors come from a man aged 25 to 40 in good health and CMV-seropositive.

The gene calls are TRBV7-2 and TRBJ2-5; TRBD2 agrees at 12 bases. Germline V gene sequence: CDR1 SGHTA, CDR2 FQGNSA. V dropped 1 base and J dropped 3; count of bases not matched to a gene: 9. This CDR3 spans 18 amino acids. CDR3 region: CASSLVLAGGPGKETQYF. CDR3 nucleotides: TGTGCCAGCAGCTTAGTGCTAGCGGGAGGGCCGGGGAAAGAGACCCAGTACTTC.

CDR3 sequence reads: CASRLGGGTDTQYF. The CDR3 nucleotides read TGTGCCAGCAGACTGGGGGGAGGGACAGATACGCAGTATTTT. The chain joins TRBV28 to TRBJ2-3; TRBD2 aligns across 7 bases. Germline trimming cut 6 bases from V and 3 bases from J; bases unmatched to any gene: 6. Germline V gene sequence: CDR1 MDHEN, CDR2 SYDVKM. CDR3 length: 14 amino acids.

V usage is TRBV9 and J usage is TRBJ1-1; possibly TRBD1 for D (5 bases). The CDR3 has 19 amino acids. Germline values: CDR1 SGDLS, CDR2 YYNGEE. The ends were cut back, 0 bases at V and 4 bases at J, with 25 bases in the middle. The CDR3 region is CASSVDGPTAWRMGTEAFF. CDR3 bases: TGTGCCAGCAGCGTAGATGGTCCGACAGCCTGGCGGATGGGCACTGAAGCTTTCTTT. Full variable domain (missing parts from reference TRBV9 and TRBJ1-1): DSGVTQTPKHLITATGQRVTLRCSPRSGDLSVYWYQQSLDQGLQFLIQYYNGEERAKGNILERFSAQQFPDLHSELNLSSLELGDSALYFCASSVDGPTAWRMGTEAFFGQGTRLTVV.

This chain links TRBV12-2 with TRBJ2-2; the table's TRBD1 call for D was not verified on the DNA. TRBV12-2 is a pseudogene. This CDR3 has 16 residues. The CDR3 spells CASRLGSIEGVGELFF. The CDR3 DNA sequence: TGTGCAAGTCGCTTAGGGTCTATAGAAGGGGTCGGGGAGCTGTTTTTT.

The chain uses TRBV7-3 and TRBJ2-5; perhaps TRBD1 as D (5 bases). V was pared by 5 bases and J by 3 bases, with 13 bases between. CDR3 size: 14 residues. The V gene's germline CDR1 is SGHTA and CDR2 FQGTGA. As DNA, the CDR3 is TGTGCCAGCAGCCCACGTCCCAGGGAAGAGACCCAGTACTTC. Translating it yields CASSPRPREETQYF.

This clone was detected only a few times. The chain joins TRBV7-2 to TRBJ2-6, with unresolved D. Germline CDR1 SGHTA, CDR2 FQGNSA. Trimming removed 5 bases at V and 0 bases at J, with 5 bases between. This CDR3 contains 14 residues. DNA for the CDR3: TGTGCCAGCAGCCCCAACTCTGGGGCCAACGTCCTGACTTTC. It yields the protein CASSPNSGANVLTF.

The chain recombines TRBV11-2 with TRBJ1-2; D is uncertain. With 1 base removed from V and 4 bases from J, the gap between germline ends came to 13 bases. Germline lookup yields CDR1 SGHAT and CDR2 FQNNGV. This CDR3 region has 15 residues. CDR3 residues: CASSLGVGSPYGYTF. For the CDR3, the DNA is TGTGCCAGCAGCTTAGGAGTAGGGAGCCCCTATGGCTACACCTTC.

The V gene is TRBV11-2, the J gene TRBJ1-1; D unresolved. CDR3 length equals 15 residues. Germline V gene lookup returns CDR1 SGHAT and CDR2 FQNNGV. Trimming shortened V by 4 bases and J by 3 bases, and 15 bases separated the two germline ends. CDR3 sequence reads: CASSSLGRPYTEAFF. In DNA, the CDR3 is TGTGCCAGCAGCTCCCTAGGCAGACCTTACACTGAAGCTTTCTTT.

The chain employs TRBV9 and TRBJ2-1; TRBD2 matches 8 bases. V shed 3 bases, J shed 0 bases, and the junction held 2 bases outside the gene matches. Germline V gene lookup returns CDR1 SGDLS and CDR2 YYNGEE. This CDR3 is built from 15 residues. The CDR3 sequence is CASSERGFSYNEQFF. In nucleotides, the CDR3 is TGTGCCAGCAGCGAGCGGGGGTTCTCCTACAATGAGCAGTTCTTC.

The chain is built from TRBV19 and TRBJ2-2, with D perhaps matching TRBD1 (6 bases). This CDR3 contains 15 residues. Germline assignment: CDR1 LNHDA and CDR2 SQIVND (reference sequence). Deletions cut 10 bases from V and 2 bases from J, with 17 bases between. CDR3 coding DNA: TGTGCCACCCATTCCAGGGGCGGAAACACCGGGGAGCTGTTTTTT. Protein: CATHSRGGNTGELFF.

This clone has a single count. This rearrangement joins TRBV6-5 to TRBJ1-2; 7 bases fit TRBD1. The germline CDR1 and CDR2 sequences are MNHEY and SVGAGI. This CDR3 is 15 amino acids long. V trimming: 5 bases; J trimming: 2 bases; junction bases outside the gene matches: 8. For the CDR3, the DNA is TGTGCCAGCAGTAGTTACAGGGGCCGAAACTATGGCTACACCTTC. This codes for CASSSYRGRNYGYTF.

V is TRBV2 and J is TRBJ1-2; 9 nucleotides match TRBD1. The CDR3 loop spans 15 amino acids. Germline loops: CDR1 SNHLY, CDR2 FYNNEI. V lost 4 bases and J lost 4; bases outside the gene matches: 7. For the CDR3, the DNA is TGTGCCAGCAGTGTAGGAACGGGACAGGGCTATGGCTACACCTTC. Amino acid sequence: CASSVGTGQGYGYTF.

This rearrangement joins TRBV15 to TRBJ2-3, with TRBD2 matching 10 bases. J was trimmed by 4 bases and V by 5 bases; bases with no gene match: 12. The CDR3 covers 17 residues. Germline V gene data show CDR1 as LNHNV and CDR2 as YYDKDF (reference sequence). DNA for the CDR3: TGTGCCACCAGCGTTCTAGTGCTAGCGGGGGCCGCAGATACGCAGTATTTT. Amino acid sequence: CATSVLVLAGAADTQYF.

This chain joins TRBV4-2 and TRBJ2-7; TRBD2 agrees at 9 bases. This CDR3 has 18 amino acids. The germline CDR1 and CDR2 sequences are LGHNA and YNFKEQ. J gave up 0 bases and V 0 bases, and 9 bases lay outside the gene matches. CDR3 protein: CASSQDQIAGADSYEQYF. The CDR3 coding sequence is TGTGCCAGCAGCCAAGATCAGATAGCGGGGGCCGACTCCTACGAGCAGTACTTC.